Included here is one TCR beta chain sequence, with context. The antigen is undetermined. This sample was included in a study of cytomegalovirus exposure and HLA in healthy donors. Whole-study findings and limits: A list of around 150 TCR beta chains associated with cytomegalovirus was given. Accounts indicate the classifier identified cytomegalovirus status with strong specificity and sensitivity.

Assay: immunoSEQ multiplex PCR; the TCRdb copy retains only in-frame clones and omits some. The repertoire holds 300,000 to 400,000 clones, with 88% as singletons. The TCR was taken from a man aged 25-40 years in good health and CMV-seronegative. Input material: PBMCs.

As DNA, the CDR3 is TGTGCCAGCAGTTCTCCGGGACTAGCGGGGGAGTACCAAGAGACCCAGTACTTC. Encoded protein: CASSSPGLAGEYQETQYF. The V and J genes are TRBV28 and TRBJ2-5; 14 bases line up with TRBD2. The CDR3 is 18 residues long. Germline V gives CDR1 MDHEN, CDR2 SYDVKM. V lost 4 bases, J lost 0 bases, and 7 bases stayed unmatched.